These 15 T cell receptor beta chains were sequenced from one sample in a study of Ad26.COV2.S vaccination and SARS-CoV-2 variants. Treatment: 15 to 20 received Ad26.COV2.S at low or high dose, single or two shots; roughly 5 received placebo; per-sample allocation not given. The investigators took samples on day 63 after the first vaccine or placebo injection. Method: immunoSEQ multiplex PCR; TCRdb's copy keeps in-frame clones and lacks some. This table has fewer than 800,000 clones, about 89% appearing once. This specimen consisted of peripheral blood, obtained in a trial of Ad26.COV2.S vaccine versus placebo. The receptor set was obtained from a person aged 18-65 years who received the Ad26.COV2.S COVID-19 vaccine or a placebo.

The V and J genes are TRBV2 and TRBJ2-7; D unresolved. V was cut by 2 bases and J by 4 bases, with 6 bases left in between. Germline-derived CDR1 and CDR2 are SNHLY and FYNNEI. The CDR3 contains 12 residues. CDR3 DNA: TGTGCCAGCAGTGAACGGCCATACGAGCAGTACTTC. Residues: CASSERPYEQYF.

The CDR3 region has the DNA TGTGCCATCAGTGGGGACAGGGGAGCCTACGAGCAGTACTTC. This gives the protein CAISGDRGAYEQYF. The chain links TRBV10-3 to TRBJ2-7; 10 nucleotides match TRBD1. The CDR3 has 14 residues. Per germline, CDR1 ENHRY and CDR2 SYGVKD. With 4 bases clipped from V and 2 bases from J, the junction kept 2 bases outside the gene matches.

CDR3 residues: CAWSPPTPAGTDTQYF. The CDR3 region has the DNA TGTGCCTGGAGTCCCCCCACCCCGGCAGGCACAGATACGCAGTATTTT. The chain uses TRBV30 and TRBJ2-3; D remains unclear. Per germline, CDR1 GTSNPN and CDR2 SVGIG (reference sequence). Trimming removed 2 bases from V and 1 base from J, with 16 bases in between. The CDR3 runs 16 residues.

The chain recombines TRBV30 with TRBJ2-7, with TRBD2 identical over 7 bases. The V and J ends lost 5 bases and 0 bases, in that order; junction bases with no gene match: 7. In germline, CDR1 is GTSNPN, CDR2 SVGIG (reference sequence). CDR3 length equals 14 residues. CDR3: CAWGGQRGSYEQYF. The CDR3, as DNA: TGTGCCTGGGGAGGGCAGCGGGGCTCCTACGAGCAGTACTTC.

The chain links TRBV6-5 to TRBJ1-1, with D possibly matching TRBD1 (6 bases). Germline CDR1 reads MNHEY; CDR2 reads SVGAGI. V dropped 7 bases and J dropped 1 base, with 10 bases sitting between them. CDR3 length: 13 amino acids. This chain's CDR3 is CASNRVGNTEAFF. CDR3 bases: TGTGCCAGCAACAGGGTAGGGAACACTGAAGCTTTCTTT.

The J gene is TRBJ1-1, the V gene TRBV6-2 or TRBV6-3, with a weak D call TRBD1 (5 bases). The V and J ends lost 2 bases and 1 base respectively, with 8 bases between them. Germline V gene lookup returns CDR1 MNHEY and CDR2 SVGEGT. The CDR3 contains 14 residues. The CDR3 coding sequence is TGTGCCAGCAGTTACCCGGGGCCGAACACTGAAGCTTTCTTT. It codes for CASSYPGPNTEAFF.

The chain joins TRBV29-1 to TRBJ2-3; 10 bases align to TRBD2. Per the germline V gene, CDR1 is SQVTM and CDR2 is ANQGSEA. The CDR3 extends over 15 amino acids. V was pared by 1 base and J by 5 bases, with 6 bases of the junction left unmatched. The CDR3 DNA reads TGCAGCGTTGAAGGTATAGCGGGAGGTGGAGATACGCAGTATTTT. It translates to CSVEGIAGGGDTQYF.

CDR3 sequence: CASSRGSVTEAFF. Written as DNA, the CDR3 is TGTGCCAGCAGCAGGGGTTCGGTCACTGAAGCTTTCTTT. The rearrangement joins TRBV6-2 or TRBV6-3 to TRBJ1-1; possibly TRBD1 for D (6 bases). Germline-derived CDR1 and CDR2 are MNHEY and SVGEGT. V was clipped by 6 bases and J by 4 bases, with 12 bases between them. The length of the CDR3 is 13 residues.

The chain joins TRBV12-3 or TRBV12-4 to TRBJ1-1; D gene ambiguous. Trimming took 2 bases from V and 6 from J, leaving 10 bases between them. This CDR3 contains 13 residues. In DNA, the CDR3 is TGTGCCAGCAGTTTAATGACGGGGTCTGAAGCTTTCTTT. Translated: CASSLMTGSEAFF.

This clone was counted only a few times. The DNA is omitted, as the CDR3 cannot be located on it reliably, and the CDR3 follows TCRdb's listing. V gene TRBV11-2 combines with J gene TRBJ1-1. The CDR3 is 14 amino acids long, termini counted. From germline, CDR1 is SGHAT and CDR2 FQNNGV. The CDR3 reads CASSFGDGNTEAFF.

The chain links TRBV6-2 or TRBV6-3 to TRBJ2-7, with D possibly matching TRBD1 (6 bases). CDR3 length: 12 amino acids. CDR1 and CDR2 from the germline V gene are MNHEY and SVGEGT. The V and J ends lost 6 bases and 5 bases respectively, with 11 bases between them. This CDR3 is CASSRWTDEQYF. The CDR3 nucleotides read TGTGCCAGCAGCCGGTGGACAGACGAGCAGTACTTC.

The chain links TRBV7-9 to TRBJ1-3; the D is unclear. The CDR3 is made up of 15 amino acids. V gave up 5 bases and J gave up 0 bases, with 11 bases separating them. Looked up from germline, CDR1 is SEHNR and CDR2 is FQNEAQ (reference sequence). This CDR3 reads CASSRDPYSGNTIYF. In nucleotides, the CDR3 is TGTGCCAGCAGCCGAGACCCTTACTCTGGAAACACCATATATTTT.

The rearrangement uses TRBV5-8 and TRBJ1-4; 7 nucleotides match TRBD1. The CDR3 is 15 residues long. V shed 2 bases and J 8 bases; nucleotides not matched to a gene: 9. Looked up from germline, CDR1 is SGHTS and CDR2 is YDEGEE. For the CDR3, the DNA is TGTGCCAGCAGCTTAGGACAGGTCGTGAAGGAAAAACTGTTTTTT. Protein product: CASSLGQVVKEKLFF.

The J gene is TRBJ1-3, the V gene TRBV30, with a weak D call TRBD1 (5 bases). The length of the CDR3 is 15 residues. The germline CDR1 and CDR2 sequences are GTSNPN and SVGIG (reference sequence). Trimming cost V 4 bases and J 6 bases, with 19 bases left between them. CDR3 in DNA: TGTGCCTGGAAAGGTCCAGGGATCATCCTAAACACCATATATTTT. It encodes CAWKGPGIILNTIYF.

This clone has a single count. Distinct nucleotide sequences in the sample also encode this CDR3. DNA for the CDR3: TGTGCCATCAGGGACAGGGAAGGGCAGCCCCAGCATTTT. Residues: CAIRDREGQPQHF. The chain links TRBV10-3 to TRBJ1-5; 8 bases agree with TRBD1. This CDR3 region has 13 residues. Per germline, CDR1 ENHRY and CDR2 SYGVKD. The V gene end was trimmed by 6 bases and the J gene end by 7 bases; junction bases not matched to a gene: 5.